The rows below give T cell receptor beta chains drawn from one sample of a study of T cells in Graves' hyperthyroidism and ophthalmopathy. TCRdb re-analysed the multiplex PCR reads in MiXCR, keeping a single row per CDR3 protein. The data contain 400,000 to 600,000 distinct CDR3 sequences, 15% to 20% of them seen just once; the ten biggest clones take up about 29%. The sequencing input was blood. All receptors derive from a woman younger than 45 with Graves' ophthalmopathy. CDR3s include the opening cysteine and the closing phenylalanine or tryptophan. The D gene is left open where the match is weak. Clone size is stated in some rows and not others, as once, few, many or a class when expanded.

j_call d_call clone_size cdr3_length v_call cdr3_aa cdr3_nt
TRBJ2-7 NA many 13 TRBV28 CASSLSVSYEQYF TGTGCCAGCAGTTTATCCGTGTCCTACGAGCAGTACTTC
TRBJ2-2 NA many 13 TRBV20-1 CSARQWVTGELFF TGCAGTGCTAGACAGTGGGTGACCGGGGAGCTGTTTTTT
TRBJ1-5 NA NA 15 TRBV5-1 CASSLEGAVNQPQHF TGCGCCAGCAGCTTGGAGGGAGCAGTAAATCAGCCCCAGCATTTT
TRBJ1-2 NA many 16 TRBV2 CASSEMRGTSNYGYTF TGTGCCAGCAGTGAAATGCGGGGTACTTCTAACTATGGCTACACCTTC
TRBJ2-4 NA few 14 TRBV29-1 CSVYGRLAKNIQYF TGCAGCGTTTACGGCAGATTAGCCAAAAACATTCAGTACTTC
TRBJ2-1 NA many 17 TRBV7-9 CASSLALNFVRTNEQFF TGTGCCAGCAGCTTAGCGCTAAACTTCGTAAGGACCAATGAGCAGTTCTTC
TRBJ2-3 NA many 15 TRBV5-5 CASSLGDGHEGTQYF TGTGCCAGCAGCTTGGGCGACGGACATGAGGGTACGCAGTATTTT
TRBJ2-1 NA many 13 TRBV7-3 CASSLGPENEQFF TGTGCCAGCAGCTTAGGGCCTGAGAATGAGCAGTTCTTC
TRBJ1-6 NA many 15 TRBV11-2 CASSLEPGPNSPLHF TGTGCCAGCAGCTTAGAACCAGGTCCAAATTCACCCCTCCACTTT
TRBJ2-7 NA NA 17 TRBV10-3 CAISGPPAGKVSYEQYF TGTGCCATCAGTGGGCCCCCCGCGGGAAAGGTCTCCTACGAGCAGTACTTC
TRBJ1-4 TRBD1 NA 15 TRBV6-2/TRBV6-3 CASSTGTAINEKLFF TGTGCCAGCAGCACCGGGACAGCAATTAATGAAAAACTGTTTTTT
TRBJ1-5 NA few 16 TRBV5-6 CASSESGLGQNQPQHF TGTGCCAGCAGCGAATCGGGACTGGGACAAAATCAGCCCCAGCATTTT
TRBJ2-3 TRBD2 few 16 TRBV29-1 CSVAGLAGVGTDTQYF TGCAGCGTTGCCGGACTAGCGGGAGTCGGGACAGATACGCAGTATTTT
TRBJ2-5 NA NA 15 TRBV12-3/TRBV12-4 CASSLRGSMVETQYF TGTGCCAGCAGTTTACGGGGGAGTATGGTTGAGACCCAGTACTTC
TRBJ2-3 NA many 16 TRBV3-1 CASSQELGLGTDTQYF TGTGCCAGCAGCCAAGAACTCGGGCTAGGCACAGATACGCAGTATTTT
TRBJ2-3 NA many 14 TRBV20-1 CSARPTTFTDTQYF TGCAGTGCCAGACCCACCACCTTCACAGATACGCAGTATTTT
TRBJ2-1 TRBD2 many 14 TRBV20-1 CSAVPSGRMNEQFF TGCAGTGCTGTGCCTAGCGGGAGGATGAATGAGCAGTTCTTC
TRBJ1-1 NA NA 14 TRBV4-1 CASSMSQRGGEAFF TGCGCCAGCAGCATGTCACAGCGGGGGGGGGAAGCTTTCTTT
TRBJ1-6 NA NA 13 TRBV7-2 CASSRLDNSPLHF TGTGCCAGCAGCCGACTCGATAATTCACCCCTCCACTTT
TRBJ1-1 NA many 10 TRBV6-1 CASSEAGAFF TGTGCCAGCAGTGAGGCGGGAGCTTTCTTT
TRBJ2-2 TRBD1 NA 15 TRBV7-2 CASSSGTVNIGELFF TGTGCCAGCAGCTCCGGGACAGTGAACATCGGGGAGCTGTTTTTT
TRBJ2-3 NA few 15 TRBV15 CATSRDQGLTDTQYF TGTGCCACCAGCAGAGATCAAGGGTTGACAGATACGCAGTATTTT
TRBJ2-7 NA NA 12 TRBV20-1 CSAMPETYEQYF TGCAGTGCTATGCCGGAGACCTACGAGCAGTACTTC
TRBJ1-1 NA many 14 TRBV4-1 CASSQDTANTEAFF TGCGCCAGCAGCCAAGATACTGCGAACACTGAAGCTTTCTTT
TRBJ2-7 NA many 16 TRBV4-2 CASSQDLTSVSYEQYF TGTGCCAGCAGCCAAGACCTAACCAGCGTCTCCTACGAGCAGTACTTC
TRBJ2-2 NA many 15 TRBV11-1 CASSLVAANTGELFF TGTGCCAGCAGCTTAGTTGCGGCGAACACCGGGGAGCTGTTTTTT
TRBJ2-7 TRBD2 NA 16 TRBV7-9 CASSSGTSGFSYEQYF TGTGCCAGCAGCTCTGGGACTAGCGGTTTCTCCTACGAGCAGTACTTC
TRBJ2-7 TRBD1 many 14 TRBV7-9 CASSSTGNNYEQYF TGTGCCAGCAGCTCGACAGGGAACAACTACGAGCAGTACTTC
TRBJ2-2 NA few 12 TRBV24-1 CATSEVVGELFF TGTGCCACCAGTGAAGTTGTCGGGGAGCTGTTTTTT
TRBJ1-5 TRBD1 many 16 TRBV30 CAWTTGSGGSNQPQHF TGTGCCTGGACCACAGGGTCAGGGGGTAGCAATCAGCCCCAGCATTTT
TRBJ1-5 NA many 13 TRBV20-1 CSARSVLNQPQHF TGCAGTGCTAGGTCGGTTCTCAATCAGCCCCAGCATTTT
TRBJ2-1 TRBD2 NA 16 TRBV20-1 CSARMGGGPGYNEQFF TGCAGTGCTAGAATGGGGGGAGGGCCAGGATACAATGAGCAGTTCTTC
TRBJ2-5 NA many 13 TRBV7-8 CASSLGELGTQYF TGTGCCAGCAGCTTAGGGGAGCTTGGGACCCAGTACTTC
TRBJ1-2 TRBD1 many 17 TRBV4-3 CASSQGLRGREPYGYTF TGCGCCAGCAGCCAAGGGCTCAGGGGGCGCGAACCCTATGGCTACACCTTC
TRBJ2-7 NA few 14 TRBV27 CASSLTGGIYEQYF TGTGCCAGCAGTTTAACAGGAGGAATCTACGAGCAGTACTTC
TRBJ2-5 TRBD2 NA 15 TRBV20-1 CSAPRPREYQETQYF TGCAGTGCACCGAGGCCGCGGGAGTACCAAGAGACCCAGTACTTC
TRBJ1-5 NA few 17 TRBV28 CASSLWVGLGGNQPQHF TGTGCCAGCAGTTTATGGGTAGGTCTGGGGGGCAATCAGCCCCAGCATTTT
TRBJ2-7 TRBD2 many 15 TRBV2 CASSEGLAGFYEQYF TGTGCCAGCAGTGAGGGCCTAGCGGGTTTCTACGAGCAGTACTTC
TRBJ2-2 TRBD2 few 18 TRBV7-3 CASSLTAMGLGNTGELFF TGTGCCAGCAGCTTAACGGCTATGGGACTAGGGAACACCGGGGAGCTGTTTTTT
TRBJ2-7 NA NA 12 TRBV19 CASSIEGDEQYF TGTGCCAGTAGTATTGAGGGAGACGAGCAGTACTTC
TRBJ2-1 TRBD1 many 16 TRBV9 CASSVVDWGQGNEQFF TGTGCCAGCAGCGTAGTTGATTGGGGACAGGGCAATGAGCAGTTCTTC
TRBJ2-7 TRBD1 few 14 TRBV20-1 CSATGILMAYEQYF TGCAGTGCGACAGGGATTTTAATGGCCTACGAGCAGTACTTC
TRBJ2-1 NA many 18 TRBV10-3 CAISDPEDSNKFYNEQFF TGTGCCATCAGTGACCCTGAAGACAGTAACAAATTCTACAATGAGCAGTTCTTC
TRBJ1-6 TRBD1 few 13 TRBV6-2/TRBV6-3 CASSTTGGEVLHF TGTGCCAGCAGTACTACAGGGGGCGAGGTCCTCCACTTT
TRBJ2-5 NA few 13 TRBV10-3 CAIRGQVGETQYF TGTGCCATCAGGGGGCAGGTAGGAGAGACCCAGTACTTC
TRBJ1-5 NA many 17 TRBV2 CASSETRAGLGNQPQHF TGTGCCAGCAGTGAAACACGGGCAGGGCTAGGCAATCAGCCCCAGCATTTT